The clone carrying this T cell receptor (beta chain) appeared many times. What it recognizes is unknown. Time point indicated: healthy volunteer bleed at 2 weeks. Whole blood, unfractionated, served as the material for total RNA extraction. Single cDNA molecules in the library carried unique molecular identifiers attached during preparation. Per the study methods: Sample TCR totals centred on a median of approximately 100,000, ranging roughly 20,000 to 750,000. From the RACE reads, TCRdb called clonotypes with MiXCR, one entry per CDR3 protein. Clone size and V and J calls follow TCRdb, not the original study. The data show roughly 130,000 distinct CDR3 sequences, with 9% to 10% seen just once and approximately 1.6% held by the top ten. The data originate from a study of human T cells and chemical hapten exposure. Study details: Across samples, TCR yields varied, mostly owing to small differences in pooled library volumes. Study-level findings and limits: Sensitizing to DPC left TCRs with a frequency above 1 in 1000 unaltered.

Sample: whole blood. The sequence came from a male donor in good health. Some clones in this sample may be carry-over from other donors' samples.

The CDR3 sequence is CASSYNGPTTYEQYF. In DNA, the CDR3 is TGTGCCAGCAGTTACAATGGACCGACGACCTACGAGCAGTACTTC. This chain uses TRBV6-6 with TRBJ2-7; unclear D gene. CDR3 length: 15 amino acids. Trimming pared 2 bases from V and 2 bases from J, leaving 13 bases between. Per the germline V gene, CDR1 is MNHNY and CDR2 is SVGAGI (reference sequence).